This T cell receptor (beta chain) originates from a study of monozygotic twins with inflammatory bowel disease. This CDR3 has 19 residues. Per individual sample, eight separate reactions were used to make cDNA. TCRdb reprocessed the 5' RACE reads and keeps a single row for each CDR3 protein, giving no DNA. Here the sample table reports around 210,000 distinct CDR3 sequences. The sequenced sample consisted of blood. This TCR derives from a human donor with ulcerative colitis or Crohn's disease, or a healthy co-twin of an affected twin (not recorded which). The chain links TRBV12-3 or TRBV12-4 to TRBJ2-2; TCRdb designates TRBD2, a call that cannot be tested without DNA. This CDR3 reads CASSLWRFGTSGKTGELFF.